The rows below give T cell receptor beta chains drawn from one sample of a study of T cells after yellow fever vaccination. Using its own MiXCR run on the 5' RACE reads, TCRdb lists one record per CDR3 protein. The repertoire consists of roughly 300,000 distinct CDR3 sequences, with around 6.8% occurring once and the leading ten covering roughly a sixth. The specimen comprised PBMCs, sampled more than 40 days after the first yellow fever vaccination. The receptor source for this set is a man between 18 and 29 years old who received the YFV17D yellow fever vaccine. Both conserved end residues are part of each CDR3. D genes are given only for firm matches. Clone size, where shown, is once, few, many, or a class for clones that have expanded.

J gene	D gene	V gene	clone size	CDR3 length	CDR3 DNA	CDR3 protein
TRBJ2-2	-	TRBV28	few	14	TGTGCCAGCAGGGAACAGGGCAGGGCCGGGGAGCTGTTTTTT	CASREQGRAGELFF
TRBJ1-4	-	TRBV5-1	many	13	TGCGCCAGCAGCCCGATGACGGATGAAAAACTGTTTTTT	CASSPMTDEKLFF
TRBJ1-2	-	TRBV6-2/TRBV6-3	few	12	TGTGCCAGCAAGGAGACAGGCTATGGCTACACCTTC	CASKETGYGYTF
TRBJ2-3	-	TRBV4-2	few	14	TGTGCCAGCAGCCAAGAGCTATACACAGATACGCAGTATTTT	CASSQELYTDTQYF
TRBJ1-1	-	TRBV5-1	many	12	TGCGCCAGCAGTCCGGACGATACTGAAGCTTTCTTT	CASSPDDTEAFF
TRBJ2-7	-	TRBV30	-	16	TGTGCCTGGAGTGCCATCGACAGGCCACCCTTTTACGAGCAGTACTTC	CAWSAIDRPPFYEQYF
TRBJ2-5	-	TRBV4-1	many	15	TGCGCCAGCAGCCAAGCATTGGTAGGGGGTGAGACCCAGTACTTC	CASSQALVGGETQYF
TRBJ1-2	TRBD1	TRBV12-3/TRBV12-4	-	16	TGTGCCAGCAGGACCGGGACAGGATATACAGGCTATGGCTACACCTTC	CASRTGTGYTGYGYTF
TRBJ2-2	-	TRBV4-1	-	11	TGCGCCAGCGAGGACACCGGGGAGCTGTTTTTT	CASEDTGELFF
TRBJ2-2	-	TRBV5-4	many	14	TGTGCCAGCAGCTTGGAGGCATACACCGGGGAGCTGTTTTTT	CASSLEAYTGELFF
TRBJ2-1	TRBD1	TRBV11-2	-	12	TGTGCCAGCAGCTTAGGGCAGGGGGCGATGTTCTTC	CASSLGQGAMFF
TRBJ1-2	-	TRBV18	few	16	TGTGCCAGCTCACTACGAGATGGGGTAGGGGCCTATGGCTACACCTTC	CASSLRDGVGAYGYTF
TRBJ2-3	-	TRBV19	few	14	TGTGCCAGTAGTATCGGCCAGCAAACAGATACGCAGTATTTT	CASSIGQQTDTQYF
TRBJ1-4	TRBD1	TRBV7-8	many	15	TGTGCCAGCAGCTTAATGGGACAGTTTAATGAAAAACTGTTTTTT	CASSLMGQFNEKLFF
TRBJ1-1	TRBD1	TRBV7-9	many	12	TGTGCCAGCCGGACAGGGAACACTGAAGCTTTCTTT	CASRTGNTEAFF
TRBJ2-1	-	TRBV5-6	-	15	TGTGCCAGCAGCTTGGCTTTTAGGGTCGCCAATGAGCAGTTCTTC	CASSLAFRVANEQFF
TRBJ1-3	-	TRBV5-6	-	16	TGTGCCAGCAGCTTGTGGAGGGCAATAGCTGGAAACACCATATATTTT	CASSLWRAIAGNTIYF
TRBJ2-4	TRBD1	TRBV6-1	many	16	TGTGCCAGCAGAACCGGGACAGGGGGCGAGGGAGACATTCAGTACTTC	CASRTGTGGEGDIQYF
TRBJ2-3	TRBD2	TRBV7-3	few	14	TGTGCCAGCAGCCGGACTAGCCGCACAGATACGCAGTATTTT	CASSRTSRTDTQYF
TRBJ1-1	TRBD1	TRBV7-9	-	15	TGTGCCAGCAGCGCGAGACAGGGAATCAACACTGAAGCTTTCTTT	CASSARQGINTEAFF
TRBJ1-2	TRBD1	TRBV7-9	few	13	TGTGCCAGCAGCGACAGGGGTGACTATGGCTACACCTTC	CASSDRGDYGYTF
TRBJ2-6	-	TRBV5-1	many	20	TGCGCCAGCAGGTGGATGGAGGGACGTATTGGAGGCTCTGGGGCCAACGTCCTGACTTTC	CASRWMEGRIGGSGANVLTF
TRBJ2-7	TRBD1	TRBV29-1	few	12	TGCAGCGTTGCCCCACAGGGGTACGAGCAGTACTTC	CSVAPQGYEQYF
TRBJ1-2	TRBD1	TRBV7-2	-	14	TGTGCCAGCAGCATCCCGGGACAGGGGGGTGGCTACACCTTC	CASSIPGQGGGYTF
TRBJ1-2	-	TRBV7-2	-	14	TGTGCCAGCAGCCAAGTGGTCGTGGACTATGGCTACACCTTC	CASSQVVVDYGYTF
TRBJ2-3	-	TRBV3-1	-	17	TGTGCCAGCAGCCAAGGTTTCGGGGGGCCCTACACAGATACGCAGTATTTT	CASSQGFGGPYTDTQYF
TRBJ2-1	-	TRBV12-3/TRBV12-4	-	13	TGTGCCAGCAGTTTCAATCTCCGCAATGAGCAGTTCTTC	CASSFNLRNEQFF
TRBJ2-5	TRBD2	TRBV4-2	few	16	TGTGCCAGCAGCCAAGATCGGGGCGGGGGTGAGGAGACCCAGTACTTC	CASSQDRGGGEETQYF
TRBJ2-2	TRBD1	TRBV7-6	few	16	TGTGCCAGCAGCCTTGACAGGGGGCGCGGGACCGGGGAGCTGTTTTTT	CASSLDRGRGTGELFF
TRBJ1-1	-	TRBV5-1	few	18	TGCGCCAGCAGCTCATCGGGGGGGCGGTTTTCGGGTTTAGGTGAAGCTTTCTTT	CASSSSGGRFSGLGEAFF
TRBJ1-2	-	TRBV9	few	15	TGTGCCAGCAGCGTAGATCCTATCCCGAACTATGGCTACACCTTC	CASSVDPIPNYGYTF
TRBJ2-2	TRBD1	TRBV4-1	few	19	TGCGCCAGCAGCCAAGTCCCGGGACAGCTCTACGCGAACACCGGGGAGCTGTTTTTT	CASSQVPGQLYANTGELFF
TRBJ2-2	TRBD2	TRBV19	-	15	TGTGCCAGTCGGGTAGCGGGGCGAAGAGCCGGGGAGCTGTTTTTT	CASRVAGRRAGELFF
TRBJ1-5	-	TRBV6-2/TRBV6-3	many	15	TGTGCCAGCAGTTACGCGGTTGATGGCAATCAGCCCCAGCATTTT	CASSYAVDGNQPQHF
TRBJ2-1	-	TRBV7-2	few	13	TGTGCCAGCAGCTGGACGGGATACAATGAGCAGTTCTTC	CASSWTGYNEQFF
TRBJ2-3	TRBD2	TRBV29-1	few	15	TGCAGCGTTGATATGTTCGACATAGCGGGAGATACGCAGTATTTT	CSVDMFDIAGDTQYF
TRBJ2-3	TRBD1	TRBV7-2	many	14	TGTGCCAGCAGTTCAGGGACAGGGAGGGATACGCAGTATTTT	CASSSGTGRDTQYF
TRBJ2-2	-	TRBV4-1	few	16	TGCGCCAGCAGCCAAGTAGACCTCTTGACAGTCGGGGAGCTGTTTTTT	CASSQVDLLTVGELFF
TRBJ2-6	-	TRBV7-9	few	15	TGTGCCAGCAGCGAGCGGACAGCCGGGGCCAACGTCCTGACTTTC	CASSERTAGANVLTF
TRBJ2-5	TRBD2	TRBV5-1	-	16	TGCGCCAGCAGCTCGGCGGGAGTTAGTCCAAAGGAGACCCAGTACTTC	CASSSAGVSPKETQYF
TRBJ2-1	-	TRBV4-1	-	16	TGCGCCAGCAGCCAAGAACCATGGTCAGGGAACAATGAGCAGTTCTTC	CASSQEPWSGNNEQFF
TRBJ2-5	-	TRBV18	-	14	TGTGCCAGCTCACCGCCGAGGTCGCAAGAGACCCAGTACTTC	CASSPPRSQETQYF
TRBJ2-1	-	TRBV6-5	few	12	TGTGCCAGCAGTTACTCGATGGATGAGCAGTTCTTC	CASSYSMDEQFF
TRBJ2-7	TRBD1	TRBV6-2/TRBV6-3	-	14	TGTGCCAGCAGTCAGGGACAGAGCTCCTACGAGCAGTACTTC	CASSQGQSSYEQYF
TRBJ1-1	-	TRBV27	few	13	TGTGCCAGCAGTTTTAACGTGGACACTGAAGCTTTCTTT	CASSFNVDTEAFF
TRBJ1-2	-	TRBV12-3/TRBV12-4	few	13	TGTGCCAGCAGTCCGACCCCCAGCTATGGCTACACCTTC	CASSPTPSYGYTF
TRBJ1-1	-	TRBV7-2	few	13	TGTGCCAGCAGCTTAGCCTGGGTAACTGAAGCTTTCTTT	CASSLAWVTEAFF
TRBJ1-1	-	TRBV6-5	few	14	TGTGCCAGCAGTTACCTTCGGGGGAGGGCTGAAGCTTTCTTT	CASSYLRGRAEAFF